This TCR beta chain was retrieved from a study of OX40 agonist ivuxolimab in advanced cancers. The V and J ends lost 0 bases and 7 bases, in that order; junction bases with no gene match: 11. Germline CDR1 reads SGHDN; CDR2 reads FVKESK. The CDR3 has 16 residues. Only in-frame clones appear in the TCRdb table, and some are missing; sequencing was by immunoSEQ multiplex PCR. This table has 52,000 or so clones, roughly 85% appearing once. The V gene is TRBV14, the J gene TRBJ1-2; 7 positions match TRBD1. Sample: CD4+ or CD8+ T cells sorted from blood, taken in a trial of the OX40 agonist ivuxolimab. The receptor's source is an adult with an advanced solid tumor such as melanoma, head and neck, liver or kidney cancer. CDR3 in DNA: TGTGCCAGCAGCCAAGATAGTAAAGGGGGCGCGAGTGGCTACACCTTC. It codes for CASSQDSKGGASGYTF.